This TCR beta chain stems from a study of T cell repertoires in MIS-A myocarditis (dated 2022 in TCRdb). TCRbeta CDR3 regions were amplified with the immunoSEQ bias-controlled multiplex PCR and sequenced at high throughput. As for the original processing: CDR3 sequences were collapsed and filtered with the immunoSEQ vendor pipeline, and the abundance and frequency of each unique TCRbeta CDR3 were thereby quantified. Dominant CDR3 amino acid sequences were clustered with SARS-CoV-2-specific ImmuneCODE TCRbeta sequences by CD-HIT at a 90% global sequence identity threshold. A clone was classed as hyperexpanded at a frequency of 0.1 to 1 and as large at a frequency of 0.01 to 0.1. For the dominant clones, CDR3 amino acid sequences and V and J gene assignments were confirmed with MiXCR. The R stringdist package was used to calculate Levenshtein distances between the patient clonotypes and the ImmuneCODE hits. What TCRdb holds here is the immuneACCESS table cut down to in-frame rearrangements. Part of the clones is not present; checked against another copy, under half of the missing clones reflect an unresolved V gene, and the others are unexplained. V, J and clone size reflect that table, while D and trimming were determined from the DNA. The sample profile shows about 15,000 clones; roughly 74% of them were found once. The ten largest clones take up about 60% of the sample.

The QIAamp DNA FFPE kit was used to extract genomic DNA from formalin-fixed paraffin-embedded autopsy tissue. There are 21 amino acids in the CDR3, from cysteine to phenylalanine inclusive. Of all the DNA, just the CDR3 is kept, 63 bases in frame from base 1. The germline V gene yields LGHNA for CDR1 and YSLEER for CDR2. Trimming removed 4 bases from V and 0 bases from J; the gene matches leave 18 bases unexplained. A note on this clone: Its antigen is unknown. No qualities accompany the bases; no much larger clone lies one base away.

This receptor chain uses TRBV4-3 and TRBJ1-6, with 7 bases in between that match TRBD1. This clonotype was sampled from a man between 18 and 29 years old with fulminant myocarditis from multisystem inflammatory syndrome in adults (MIS-A) after COVID-19. Material for sequencing was left ventricle heart tissue obtained at autopsy. The sample's cell subset or site label is to be understood as: cardiac tissue sample (left or right ventricle, interventricular septum, or pericardium). The sequenced DNA: TGCGCCAGCAGCCGCCACCTTCTGGGACAGTCCCAAAGCTCCTATAATTCACCCCTCCACTTT. It encodes CASSRHLLGQSQSSYNSPLHF.